Listed here are 10 T cell receptor beta chains from one sample, sequenced in a study of OX40 agonist ivuxolimab in advanced cancers. The repertoire was sequenced with immunoSEQ multiplex PCR; TCRdb's copy has only in-frame clones and lacks some. The sample lists over 80,000 clones, roughly 83% occurring once. Here the sequenced sample was CD4+ or CD8+ T cells sorted from blood, taken in a trial of the OX40 agonist ivuxolimab. These receptors came from an adult with an advanced solid tumor such as melanoma, head and neck, liver or kidney cancer.

The chain is built from TRBV5-1 and TRBJ2-7; 13 bases map to TRBD2. Per the germline V gene, CDR1 is SGHRS and CDR2 is YFSETQ. V was clipped by 0 bases and J by 5 bases; unmatched bases: 5. The CDR3 length is 16 residues. CDR3 DNA: TGCGCCAGCAGCTTGGTCGGACTAGCGGGGGCCAACGAGCAGTACTTC. Its translation is CASSLVGLAGANEQYF.

The rearrangement links TRBV5-1 to TRBJ1-4, with D perhaps TRBD1 (6 bases). This CDR3 has 15 residues. Trimming took 0 bases from V and 4 from J, leaving 10 bases between them. CDR1 is SGHRS and CDR2 is YFSETQ in the germline V gene. The CDR3 reads CASSLGRQVNEKLFF. The CDR3 region has the DNA TGCGCCAGCAGCTTGGGAAGACAGGTTAATGAAAAACTGTTTTTT. Combining the CDR3 with reference TRBV5-1 and TRBJ1-4 gives the whole variable domain KAGVTQTPRYLIKTRGQQVTLSCSPISGHRSVSWYQQTPGQGLQFLFEYFSETQRNKGNFPGRFSGRQFSNSRSEMNVSTLELGDSALYLCASSLGRQVNEKLFFGSGTQLSVL.

J is TRBJ1-1 and V is TRBV7-9; TRBD1 might be the D (6 bases). The V gene lost 4 bases and the J gene lost 1 base, with 13 bases spanning the gap. The germline V gene encodes CDR1 SEHNR and CDR2 FQNEAQ (reference sequence). This CDR3 contains 15 residues. The CDR3 sequence: CASSSPGGQNTEAFF. CDR3 coding DNA: TGTGCCAGCAGCTCCCCTGGGGGACAGAACACTGAAGCTTTCTTT.

The V call is TRBV5-4, the J call TRBJ1-2, with unresolved D. CDR3 size: 14 residues. The V gene lost 5 bases and the J gene lost 3 bases, with 14 bases spanning the gap. Germline V CDR1 and CDR2: SGHNT, YYREEE (reference sequence). CDR3 coding DNA: TGTGCCAGCAGTCTGGAGTTGAGCTACTATGGCTACACCTTC. Its translation: CASSLELSYYGYTF.

In this sample, this clone turned up a few times. V usage is TRBV2 and J usage is TRBJ1-1, with D uncertain. Trimming took off 5 bases at V and 4 bases at J, with 14 bases between the two ends. Germline V gene lookup returns CDR1 SNHLY and CDR2 FYNNEI. CDR3 length equals 14 residues. The CDR3 loop reads CASSSGRVGTEAFF. CDR3 in DNA: TGTGCCAGCAGTTCTGGACGGGTAGGCACTGAAGCTTTCTTT.

The CDR3 DNA is TGTGCCAGCAGCTCCCAACTGACAGCCACACGGGGAGAGACCCAGTACTTC. It codes for CASSSQLTATRGETQYF. The chain employs TRBV11-2 and TRBJ2-5; D is perhaps TRBD1 or TRBD2 (5 bases each). CDR3 size: 17 residues. V shed 4 bases and J shed 4 bases, with 22 bases lying between them. The germline V gene has CDR1 SGHAT and CDR2 FQNNGV.

CDR3 amino acids: CASSYTFGTRGSGYTF. In nucleotides, the CDR3 is TGTGCCAGCAGTTACACCTTTGGGACGCGAGGGAGTGGCTACACCTTC. The rearrangement joins TRBV6-5 to TRBJ1-2; the D gene is possibly TRBD1 (5 bases). This CDR3 comprises 16 residues. Germline V gives CDR1 MNHEY, CDR2 SVGAGI. Deletions cut 2 bases from V and 7 bases from J, with 20 bases between.

The rearrangement uses TRBV6-1 and TRBJ1-4, with TRBD1 as a possible D gene (5 bases). V lost 2 bases and J 5 bases, leaving 15 bases between the germline ends. This CDR3 is 16 amino acids long. Germline lookup yields CDR1 MNHNS and CDR2 SASEGT. The CDR3 protein is CASSEMSGLGNEKLFF. DNA of the CDR3: TGTGCCAGCAGTGAAATGTCGGGGCTGGGGAATGAAAAACTGTTTTTT.

This clone has only one observation. The CDR3 protein is CASSLGGIGDTQYF. In DNA form, the CDR3 reads TGTGCCAGCAGCTTAGGGGGGATAGGTGATACGCAGTATTTT. The V gene is TRBV7-3, the J gene TRBJ2-3; tentatively, D is TRBD2 (6 bases). V gave up 2 bases and J gave up 6 bases, with 12 bases separating them. CDR3 length: 14 residues. Germline V gene sequence: CDR1 SGHTA, CDR2 FQGTGA.

The chain employs TRBV7-3 and TRBJ1-4; tentatively, D is TRBD1 (5 bases). The CDR3 has 15 residues. With 1 base removed from V and 3 bases from J, the gap between germline ends came to 9 bases. The germline gives CDR1 SGHTA, CDR2 FQGTGA. The CDR3 nucleotides are TGTGCCAGCAGCTTAATTGCAGGGCCTAATGAAAAACTGTTTTTT. Protein product: CASSLIAGPNEKLFF.